This record looks at one T cell receptor beta chain sequence and its context. No antigen is known for it. This sample is drawn from a study of regulatory T cells in long-lasting Graves disease. Looking at the study overall: Antithyroid drugs had been given to newly diagnosed Graves' patients for under 3 months. Study conclusions and caveats: Public clonotype sharing was higher in persistent than newly diagnosed patients. Patients with persistent disease showed a bias toward TRBV28, TRBJ1-2 and TRBJ2-5.

J was trimmed by 6 bases and V by 5 bases; bases with no gene match: 14. Germline loops: CDR1 SGHVS, CDR2 FNYEAQ. The CDR3 extends over 17 amino acids. Regarding time point: newly diagnosed GD, antithyroid drugs for less than 3 months. Construction of the TCR library relied on RNA isolated from PBMCs. HTBI primers from iRepertoire and Arm-PCR of CDR3 regions yielded the TCR beta libraries. TCRdb re-analysed the multiplex PCR reads in MiXCR, keeping a single row per CDR3 protein. The table lists around 450,000 distinct CDR3 sequences, about 15% of them singletons, with approximately 7.6% in the top ten. This sample also appeared in a second study, on T cells in Graves' hyperthyroidism and ophthalmopathy.

This clonotype originated in a woman aged 35 to 49 with Graves disease. This sample comprised peripheral blood mononuclear cells (PBMCs), obtained at new diagnosis, from a patient treated with antithyroid drugs. The chain recombines TRBV7-6 with TRBJ2-2, with 8 bases identical to TRBD2. The CDR3 coding sequence is TGTGCCAGCAGCCCTAGCGCCGGGGGGGCATGGGCCGGGGAGCTGTTTTTT. Protein sequence: CASSPSAGGAWAGELFF.